The 23 T cell receptor beta chains given below trace back to one sample, sequenced in a study of cytomegalovirus exposure and HLA in healthy donors. The PCR contained 60 Vbeta and 13 Jbeta primers. Method: immunoSEQ multiplex PCR; TCRdb's copy keeps in-frame clones and lacks some. The sample carries around 190,000 clones, approximately 80% recorded once. Sequences were obtained from PBMCs. The origin of the receptors is a woman between 25 and 40 years old in good health and CMV-seropositive.

The V call is TRBV18, the J call TRBJ2-1; D not resolved. Trimming took 4 bases from V and 5 from J, leaving 12 bases between them. Per the germline V gene, CDR1 is KGHSH and CDR2 is LQKENI. The CDR3 sequence is 14 residues long. In nucleotides, the CDR3 is TGTGCCAGCTCACTCCGAAGAGGTGACAATGAGCAGTTCTTC. Encoded protein: CASSLRRGDNEQFF.

The gene calls are TRBV30 and TRBJ2-3; TRBD2 might be the D (7 bases). From germline, CDR1 is GTSNPN and CDR2 SVGIG (reference sequence). This CDR3 contains 13 residues. V shed 2 bases and J shed 6 bases, with 12 bases lying between them. The CDR3 bases are TGTGCCTGGAGTACAGGGCGGGGGGATACGCAGTATTTT. It translates to CAWSTGRGDTQYF.

The chain couples TRBV5-8 to TRBJ2-7; 10 positions match TRBD1. The CDR3 spans 14 residues. V was pared by 4 bases and J by 3 bases, with 4 bases of the junction left unmatched. Germline lookup yields CDR1 SGHTS and CDR2 YDEGEE. The CDR3 nucleotides read TGTGCCAGCAGCACAGGGGACAGGGGCTACGAGCAGTACTTC. Encoded protein: CASSTGDRGYEQYF.

This chain links TRBV6-6 with TRBJ2-7; TRBD1 matches 8 bases. V lost 4 bases, J lost 4 bases, and 9 bases stayed unmatched. This CDR3 contains 15 residues. The V gene's germline CDR1 is MNHNY and CDR2 SVGAGI (reference sequence). CDR3 protein: CASSWFGTGSYEQYF. CDR3 bases: TGTGCCAGCAGTTGGTTTGGGACAGGCTCTTACGAGCAGTACTTC.

This chain uses TRBV30 with TRBJ2-5; D perhaps matches TRBD1 (6 bases). V lost 8 bases to trimming and J lost 10 bases, with 17 bases between them. This CDR3 region has 11 residues. Germline CDR1 is GTSNPN and CDR2 is SVGIG (reference sequence). The CDR3 sequence is CAGADQGIQYF. The DNA of the CDR3 is TGTGCCGGCGCCGACCAGGGGATCCAGTACTTC. The complete variable domain, with remaining parts taken from reference TRBV30 and TRBJ2-5, reads SQTIHQWPATLVQPVGSPLSLECTVEGTSNPNLYWYRQAAGRGLQLLFYSVGIGQISSEVPQNLSASRPQDRQFILSSKKLLLSDSGFYLCAGADQGIQYFGPGTRLLVL.

V usage is TRBV7-9 and J usage is TRBJ2-4, with D unclear. The V gene's germline CDR1 is SEHNR and CDR2 FQNEAQ (reference sequence). V was cut by 3 bases and J by 8 bases, with 11 bases left in between. The CDR3 loop spans 13 amino acids. The CDR3 loop reads CASSFGSSYIQYF. In DNA, the CDR3 is TGTGCCAGCAGCTTCGGGTCATCCTACATTCAGTACTTC.

The rearrangement uses TRBV6-5 and TRBJ1-1; TRBD1 agrees at 11 bases. The germline gives CDR1 MNHEY, CDR2 SVGAGI. Trimming removed 7 bases from V and 6 bases from J; junction bases left unmatched: 7. The CDR3 has 14 residues. In DNA form, the CDR3 reads TGTGCCAGCAACCTCGGACAGGGGGCGGCTGAAGCTTTCTTT. Protein sequence: CASNLGQGAAEAFF.

The chain combines TRBV7-9 with TRBJ2-1; D is perhaps TRBD2 (7 bases). Germline V gene data show CDR1 as SEHNR and CDR2 as FQNEAQ (reference sequence). Trimming stripped 0 bases from V and 6 bases from J, with 12 bases between. The CDR3 is 15 residues long. The CDR3 loop is CASSLAEGGSNEQFF. CDR3 DNA: TGTGCCAGCAGCTTAGCCGAGGGGGGGAGCAATGAGCAGTTCTTC.

This clone appeared a few times. The gene calls are TRBV5-4 and TRBJ2-5; D is possibly TRBD1 (6 bases). This CDR3 region has 16 residues. Trimming shortened V by 6 bases and J by 4 bases, and 22 bases separated the two germline ends. CDR1 and CDR2 (germline): SGHNT, YYREEE (reference sequence). CDR3 sequence reads: CASMREGRGNLETQYF. As DNA, the CDR3 is TGTGCCAGCATGAGAGAGGGCAGGGGAAATCTAGAGACCCAGTACTTC.

V is TRBV6-5 and J is TRBJ2-2, with D perhaps matching TRBD1 (6 bases). The CDR3 covers 14 residues. Germline V lookup: CDR1 MNHEY, CDR2 SVGAGI. The ends were cut back, 5 bases at V and 1 base at J, with 8 bases in the middle. The CDR3 sequence is CASSLDRNTGELFF. The CDR3 DNA sequence: TGTGCCAGCAGTCTGGACAGGAACACCGGGGAGCTGTTTTTT.

The count of this clone is one. The rearrangement uses TRBV28 and TRBJ1-2, with D possibly TRBD1 on 6 matching bases. Germline V gene data show CDR1 as MDHEN and CDR2 as SYDVKM. The CDR3 contains 13 residues. V lost 5 bases and J lost 8, with 15 bases in between. CDR3 nucleotide sequence: TGTGCCAGCAGTATACAGGGTATGGAAGGCTACACCTTC. Encoded protein: CASSIQGMEGYTF.

This chain joins TRBV7-9 and TRBJ1-2, with a tentative D call TRBD1 (6 bases). The CDR3 is 15 amino acids. V lost 3 bases and J lost 0, with 11 bases in between. CDR1 is SEHNR and CDR2 is FQNEAQ in the germline V gene (reference sequence). This CDR3 reads CASSFGTNANYGYTF. The CDR3 DNA is TGTGCCAGCAGCTTCGGGACAAATGCTAACTATGGCTACACCTTC.

The chain has TRBV29-1 and TRBJ1-6; TRBD1 matches 9 bases. The CDR3 sequence is 13 residues long. CDR1 SQVTM and CDR2 ANQGSEA come from the germline V gene. V trimming: 6 bases; J trimming: 7 bases; junction bases outside the gene matches: 4. CDR3 DNA: TGCAGCGTACAGGGGGCGGAGAATTCACCCCTCCACTTT. Translated: CSVQGAENSPLHF.

The chain employs TRBV9 and TRBJ2-3; 10 bases map to TRBD2. V dropped 6 bases and J dropped 1; count of bases not matched to a gene: 5. Germline lookup yields CDR1 SGDLS and CDR2 YYNGEE. The CDR3 is 15 amino acids. This CDR3 reads CASTQTSGRTDTQYF. The CDR3, as DNA: TGTGCCAGCACTCAGACTAGCGGGCGCACAGATACGCAGTATTTT. Full variable domain (rest looked up from reference TRBV9 and TRBJ2-3): DSGVTQTPKHLITATGQRVTLRCSPRSGDLSVYWYQQSLDQGLQFLIQYYNGEERAKGNILERFSAQQFPDLHSELNLSSLELGDSALYFCASTQTSGRTDTQYFGPGTRLTVL.

This clone is a singleton in its sample. V gene TRBV7-8 combines with J gene TRBJ1-5, with a tentative D call TRBD1 (6 bases). Germline CDR1 reads SGHVS; CDR2 reads FQNEAQ. The CDR3 extends over 17 amino acids. Trimming shortened V by 1 base and J by 7 bases, and 20 bases separated the two germline ends. The CDR3 here is CASSLVGRAGVRQPQHF. CDR3 in DNA: TGTGCCAGCAGCTTAGTGGGCCGGGCAGGGGTCCGGCAGCCCCAGCATTTT.

This clone was seen a few times. The V gene is TRBV4-1, the J gene TRBJ1-2, with 7 bases matching TRBD1. Germline loops: CDR1 MGHRA, CDR2 YSYEKL. The CDR3 length is 14 residues. The J segment lost 6 bases and the V segment lost 3 bases, leaving 7 bases of the junction unmatched. CDR3 sequence: CASSQLGTEDGYTF. The CDR3 DNA follows: TGCGCCAGCAGCCAGCTCGGGACAGAAGATGGCTACACCTTC.

The chain couples TRBV7-3 to TRBJ2-1; D perhaps matches TRBD2 (6 bases). The CDR3 runs to 14 residues. Per germline, CDR1 SGHTA and CDR2 FQGTGA. V was cut by 9 bases and J by 1 base, with 13 bases left in between. The CDR3 loop reads CARQGRESYNEQFF. Here the CDR3 DNA reads TGTGCCAGACAAGGACGGGAGTCCTACAATGAGCAGTTCTTC.

This clone was detected only a few times. The chain recombines TRBV6-5 with TRBJ1-2; weak D call: TRBD1 (6 bases). V lost 0 bases and J 4 bases, leaving 9 bases between the germline ends. Looked up from germline, CDR1 is MNHEY and CDR2 is SVGAGI. CDR3 length: 14 residues. This CDR3 is CASSYSQGTYGYTF. The CDR3 bases are TGTGCCAGCAGTTACTCGCAGGGGACCTATGGCTACACCTTC.

The chain links TRBV5-1 to TRBJ2-1; D uncertain. Germline CDR1 reads SGHRS; CDR2 reads YFSETQ. This CDR3 comprises 12 residues. The V end lost 0 bases, the J end lost 7 bases, and 5 bases lay between the germline ends. The CDR3 region is CASSLEQNEQFF. As DNA, the CDR3 is TGCGCCAGCAGCTTGGAACAAAATGAGCAGTTCTTC.

The V and J genes are TRBV9 and TRBJ1-5; 8 nucleotides line up with TRBD1. This CDR3 comprises 15 residues. CDR1 SGDLS and CDR2 YYNGEE come from the germline V gene. The J segment lost 4 bases and the V segment lost 4 bases, leaving 7 bases of the junction unmatched. The CDR3 sequence: CASSLDGDRNQPQHF. The DNA for the CDR3 is TGTGCCAGCAGCCTCGACGGGGACAGGAATCAGCCCCAGCATTTT.

The chain combines TRBV2 with TRBJ1-6; 9 bases agree with TRBD1. This CDR3 has 14 amino acids. Germline-derived CDR1 and CDR2 are SNHLY and FYNNEI. V lost 6 bases, J lost 9 bases, and 6 bases stayed unmatched. The CDR3 DNA reads as TGTGCCAGCAGACCGACAGGGGGACCTTCACCCCTCCACTTT. Its translation: CASRPTGGPSPLHF.

The rearrangement uses TRBV6-5 and TRBJ2-3, with 9 positions matching TRBD2. CDR1 and CDR2 from the germline V gene are MNHEY and SVGAGI. J gave up 2 bases and V 2 bases, and 5 bases lay outside the gene matches. The CDR3 runs 16 residues. The chain's CDR3 is CASSYDIAGDTDTQYF. The CDR3 DNA follows: TGTGCCAGCAGTTACGATATAGCGGGAGACACAGATACGCAGTATTTT.

This sequence joins TRBV10-3 and TRBJ2-3; no definite D call. Between the trimmed V and J ends, which lost 2 bases and 2 bases, there was a span of 8 bases. This CDR3 is built from 14 residues. Germline V CDR1 and CDR2: ENHRY, SYGVKD. This CDR3 reads CAISEGSDTDTQYF. CDR3 nucleotide sequence: TGTGCCATCAGTGAGGGTTCAGACACAGATACGCAGTATTTT.